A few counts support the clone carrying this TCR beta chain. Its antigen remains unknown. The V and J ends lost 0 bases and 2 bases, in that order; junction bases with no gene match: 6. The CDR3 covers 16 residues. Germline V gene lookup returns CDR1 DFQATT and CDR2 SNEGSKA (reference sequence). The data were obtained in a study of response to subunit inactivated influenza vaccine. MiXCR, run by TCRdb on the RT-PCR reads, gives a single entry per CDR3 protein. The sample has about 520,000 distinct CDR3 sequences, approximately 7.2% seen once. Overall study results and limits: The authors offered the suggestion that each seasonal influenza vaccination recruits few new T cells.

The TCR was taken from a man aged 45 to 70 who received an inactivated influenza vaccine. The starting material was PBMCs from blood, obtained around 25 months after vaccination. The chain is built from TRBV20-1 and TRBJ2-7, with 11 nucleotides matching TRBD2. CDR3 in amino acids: CSARDLAGGLPYEQYF. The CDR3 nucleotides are TGCAGTGCTAGAGATCTAGCGGGGGGCTTACCCTACGAGCAGTACTTC.